This T cell receptor beta chain emerged from a study of blood T cell repertoires in COVID-19. Study-level information: Samples representing acute and convalescent COVID-19 were sourced from the United States, Italy and Spain. The analysed material was cDNA or gDNA that came from T cells, B-cell-depleted T cells, or PBMCs.

The CDR3 sequence is 13 residues long. Germline V CDR1 and CDR2: MGHDK, SYGVNS. Between the trimmed V and J ends, which lost 5 bases and 6 bases, there was a span of 13 bases. Methods used by the authors: The assay estimated nucleated cells by amplifying reference gene primers. Libraries were prepared by immunoSEQ multiplex PCR; TCRdb keeps only in-frame clonotypes and omits some of them. The V and J calls and clone size were taken over from that table, and D and trimming were inferred from the DNA. The sample has about 240,000 clones, 86% seen once; the top ten hold 10%. The chain uses TRBV25-1 and TRBJ1-1, with D tentatively TRBD1 (5 bases). The material sequenced was peripheral blood. The source of this sequence is a woman between 50 and 59 years old with COVID-19, enrolled during active disease. Here the CDR3 reads CASSQGGYAEAFF. CDR3 bases: TGTGCCAGCAGTCAGGGTGGGTACGCTGAAGCTTTCTTT.